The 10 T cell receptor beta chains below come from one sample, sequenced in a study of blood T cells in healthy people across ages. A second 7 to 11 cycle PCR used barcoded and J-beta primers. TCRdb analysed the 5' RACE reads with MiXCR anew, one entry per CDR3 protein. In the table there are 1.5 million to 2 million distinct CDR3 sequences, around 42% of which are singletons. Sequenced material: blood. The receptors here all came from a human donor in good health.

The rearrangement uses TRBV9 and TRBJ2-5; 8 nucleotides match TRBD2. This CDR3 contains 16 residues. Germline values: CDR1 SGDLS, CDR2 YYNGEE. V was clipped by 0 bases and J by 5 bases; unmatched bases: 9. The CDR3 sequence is CASSVDSGGPGETQYF. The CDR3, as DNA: TGTGCCAGCAGCGTAGATTCGGGGGGGCCCGGGGAGACCCAGTACTTC.

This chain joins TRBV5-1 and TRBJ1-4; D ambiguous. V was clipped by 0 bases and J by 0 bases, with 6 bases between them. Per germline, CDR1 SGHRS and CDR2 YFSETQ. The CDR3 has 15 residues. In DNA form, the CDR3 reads TGCGCCAGCAGCTTGGTTGGCTCAACTAATGAAAAACTGTTTTTT. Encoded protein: CASSLVGSTNEKLFF.

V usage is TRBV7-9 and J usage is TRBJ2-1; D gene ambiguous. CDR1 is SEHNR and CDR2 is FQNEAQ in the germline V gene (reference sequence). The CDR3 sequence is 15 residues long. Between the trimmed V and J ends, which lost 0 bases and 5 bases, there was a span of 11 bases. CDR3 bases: TGTGCCAGCAGCTTAGCCACGACCCTAGACAATGAGCAGTTCTTC. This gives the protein CASSLATTLDNEQFF.

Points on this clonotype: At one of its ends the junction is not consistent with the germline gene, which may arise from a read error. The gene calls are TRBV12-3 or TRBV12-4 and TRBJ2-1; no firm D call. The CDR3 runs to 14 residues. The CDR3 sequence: CASSIQESYDEQFF. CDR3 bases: TGTGCCAGCAGTATACAAGAAAGCTACGATGAGCAGTTCTTC.

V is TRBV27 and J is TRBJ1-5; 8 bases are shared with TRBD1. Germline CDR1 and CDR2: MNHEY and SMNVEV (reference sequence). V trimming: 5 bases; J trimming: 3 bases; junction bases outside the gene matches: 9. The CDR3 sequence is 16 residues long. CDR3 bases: TGTGCCAGCAGTCCACTCCGGGACAGGCACAATCAGCCCCAGCATTTT. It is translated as CASSPLRDRHNQPQHF.

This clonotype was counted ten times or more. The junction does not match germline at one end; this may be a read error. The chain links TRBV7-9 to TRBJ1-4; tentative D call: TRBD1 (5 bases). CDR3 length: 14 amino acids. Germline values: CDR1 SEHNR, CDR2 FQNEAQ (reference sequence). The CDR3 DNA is TGTGCCAGCAGTTTAGCCGGGGGTAATGAAAAACTGTTTTTT. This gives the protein CASSLAGGNEKLFF. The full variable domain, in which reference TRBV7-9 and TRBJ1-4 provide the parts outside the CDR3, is DTGVSQNPRHKITKRGQNVTFRCDPISEHNRLYWYRQTLGQGPEFLTYFQNEAQLEKSRLLSDRFSAERPKGSFSTLEIQRTEQGDSAMYLCASSLAGGNEKLFFGSGTQLSVL.

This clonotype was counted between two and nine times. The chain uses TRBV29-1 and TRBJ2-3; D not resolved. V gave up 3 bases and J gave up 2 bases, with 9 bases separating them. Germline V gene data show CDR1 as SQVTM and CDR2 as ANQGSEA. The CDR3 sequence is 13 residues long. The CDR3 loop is CSVDRPSTDTQYF. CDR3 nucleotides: TGCAGCGTTGATCGGCCCTCCACAGATACGCAGTATTTT.

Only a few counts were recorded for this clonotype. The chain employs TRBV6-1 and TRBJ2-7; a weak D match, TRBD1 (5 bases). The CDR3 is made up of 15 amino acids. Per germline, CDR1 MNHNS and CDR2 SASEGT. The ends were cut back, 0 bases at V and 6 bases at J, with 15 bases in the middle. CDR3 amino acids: CASSEARQGHSEQYF. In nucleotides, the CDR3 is TGTGCCAGCAGTGAAGCGCGGCAGGGTCACAGCGAGCAGTACTTC.

CDR3 in amino acids: CASSLETGMTEAFF. In DNA form, the CDR3 reads TGTGCCAGCAGCTTAGAAACAGGGATGACTGAAGCTTTCTTT. The chain recombines TRBV7-9 with TRBJ1-1, with a weak D call TRBD1 (6 bases). V was clipped by 1 base and J by 5 bases, with 11 bases between them. This CDR3 has 14 amino acids. Germline V gives CDR1 SEHNR, CDR2 FQNEAQ (reference sequence).

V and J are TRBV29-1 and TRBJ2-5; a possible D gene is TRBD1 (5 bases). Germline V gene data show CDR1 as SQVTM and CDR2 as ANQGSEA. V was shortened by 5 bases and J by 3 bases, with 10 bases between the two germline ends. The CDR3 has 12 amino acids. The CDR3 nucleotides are TGCAGCGTTCAGGGTTGGAAAGAGACCCAGTACTTC. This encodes CSVQGWKETQYF.